Shown below are 21 T cell receptor beta chains from a single sample sequenced in a study of metastatic and nonmetastatic thyroid tumors. TCRdb reanalyzed the PCR reads with MiXCR. This sample has tens of thousands of clones, with 25% to 30% found just once. Every patient underwent thyroid surgery untreated. The specimen sequenced was blood. These receptors came from a female donor with papillary thyroid cancer or a benign thyroid nodule (not recorded which). Some clones in this sample may be carry-over from other donors' samples.

In this sample, this clone turned up a few times. The chain uses TRBV19 and TRBJ2-2, with TRBD1 identical over 10 bases. CDR1 is LNHDA, CDR2 SQIVND, per germline (reference sequence). The trim removed 4 bases at V and 6 bases at J, leaving 8 bases unmatched. There are 16 residues in the CDR3. The CDR3 loop is CASSTTGTGVSGELFF. The CDR3 region has the DNA TGTGCCAGTAGTACCACCGGGACAGGGGTGTCCGGGGAGCTGTTTTTT.

The gene calls are TRBV15 and TRBJ1-1; D remains unclear. CDR3 length: 14 amino acids. Trimming left V 5 bases short and J 0 bases short, with 10 bases between. Germline V CDR1 and CDR2: LNHNV, YYDKDF (reference sequence). The CDR3 here is CATSAGALNTEAFF. The CDR3 nucleotides read TGTGCCACCAGCGCCGGAGCCTTGAACACTGAAGCTTTCTTT. Full variable domain (rest looked up from reference TRBV15 and TRBJ1-1): DAMVIQNPRYQVTQFGKPVTLSCSQTLNHNVMYWYQQKSSQAPKLLFHYYDKDFNNEADTPDNFQSRRPNTSFCFLDIRSPGLGDTAMYLCATSAGALNTEAFFGQGTRLTVV.

This clone was seen ten or more times. The chain recombines TRBV10-2 with TRBJ2-7, with D possibly being TRBD2 (6 bases). Trimming shortened V by 3 bases and J by 2 bases, and 14 bases separated the two germline ends. This CDR3 has 15 amino acids. Germline CDR1 reads WSHSY; CDR2 reads SAAADI. The CDR3 DNA sequence: TGCGCCAGCAGTGACCCCGCGGGGTCAGCCTACGAGCAGTACTTC. Translating it yields CASSDPAGSAYEQYF.

This clone was recorded many times. The chain links TRBV19 to TRBJ1-1; D is unresolved. The CDR3 loop spans 12 amino acids. Germline CDR1 is LNHDA and CDR2 is SQIVND (reference sequence). Trimming left V 6 bases short and J 8 bases short, with 13 bases between. The CDR3 nucleotides read TGTGCCAGTAGGGCGGCGGGAGGGGAAGCTTTCTTT. This codes for CASRAAGGEAFF.

V usage is TRBV7-6 and J usage is TRBJ2-3, with D tentatively TRBD2 (5 bases). The CDR3 extends over 18 amino acids. Germline CDR1 reads SGHVS; CDR2 reads FNYEAQ. The V gene lost 4 bases and the J gene lost 10 bases, with 30 bases spanning the gap. CDR3 coding DNA: TGTGCCAGCAGCTACGCCTCGGCAGCCGGACTCGAGTCTGGCGCGCAGTATTTT. Protein: CASSYASAAGLESGAQYF.

This sequence joins TRBV30 and TRBJ1-3; D call uncertain. CDR1 is GTSNPN and CDR2 is SVGIG in the germline V gene (reference sequence). This CDR3 region has 11 residues. V was clipped by 2 bases and J by 2 bases, with 1 base between them. The CDR3 is CAWSTGNTIYF. Written as DNA, the CDR3 is TGTGCCTGGAGTACTGGAAACACCATATATTTT.

This clone was observed many times. The chain has TRBV7-9 and TRBJ1-5, with TRBD1 as a possible D gene (6 bases). In germline, CDR1 is SEHNR, CDR2 FQNEAQ (reference sequence). Trimming removed 5 bases from V and 3 bases from J, with 11 bases in between. CDR3 length equals 14 residues. The CDR3 protein is CASSPGTYNQPQHF. The CDR3 DNA is TGTGCCAGCAGCCCCGGGACATACAATCAGCCCCAGCATTTT.

This clone was recorded at least ten times. This chain uses TRBV4-2 with TRBJ1-2; 9 bases are shared with TRBD1. Per germline, CDR1 LGHNA and CDR2 YNFKEQ. With 0 bases clipped from V and 2 bases from J, the junction kept 4 bases outside the gene matches. The CDR3 runs to 16 residues. The chain's CDR3 is CASSQDNRGRNYGYTF. The CDR3 region has the DNA TGTGCCAGCAGCCAAGATAACAGGGGGCGGAACTATGGCTACACCTTC.

This clone was detected many times. The chain is built from TRBV6-1 and TRBJ1-2; 7 nucleotides align to TRBD1. The CDR3 totals 15 residues. The J segment lost 7 bases and the V segment lost 5 bases, leaving 13 bases of the junction unmatched. Germline V gene data show CDR1 as MNHNS and CDR2 as SASEGT. CDR3 bases: TGTGCCAGCAGTCCCGGCCCTGGACAGGTTGGTGGCTACACCTTC. Encoded protein: CASSPGPGQVGGYTF.

The V and J genes are TRBV11-2 and TRBJ2-1; TRBD1 aligns across 7 bases. The CDR3 consists of 15 residues. Trimming took 6 bases from V and 8 from J; bases not matched to a gene: 13. The germline V gene has CDR1 SGHAT and CDR2 FQNNGV. In DNA form, the CDR3 reads TGTGCCAGCAGTGCCCAGGGGGTAACGTTTGATGAGCAGTTCTTC. Protein product: CASSAQGVTFDEQFF.

The chain uses TRBV5-1 and TRBJ1-1, with D possibly TRBD1 on 6 matching bases. Trimming removed 0 bases from V and 0 bases from J, with 9 bases in between. Germline CDR1 reads SGHRS; CDR2 reads YFSETQ. This CDR3 has 15 residues. The CDR3 DNA follows: TGCGCCAGCAGCTTGGTGCAGGGGTTGAACACTGAAGCTTTCTTT. Encoded protein: CASSLVQGLNTEAFF.

This clone is medium-sized within its sample. The CDR3 DNA is TGTGCCAGCAGCAAATCGGGACAGGGAAACGAGCAGTACTTC. It codes for CASSKSGQGNEQYF. The gene calls are TRBV11-2 and TRBJ2-7; 9 positions agree with TRBD1. Germline assignment: CDR1 SGHAT and CDR2 FQNNGV. J was trimmed by 5 bases and V by 5 bases; bases with no gene match: 7. The CDR3 consists of 14 residues.

Many counts were recorded for this clone. The chain combines TRBV9 with TRBJ2-3; no clear D gene. Germline assignment: CDR1 SGDLS and CDR2 YYNGEE. The CDR3 runs 13 residues. V shed 3 bases and J shed 5 bases, with 10 bases lying between them. The CDR3, as DNA: TGTGCCAGCAGCGGGGCCCAAGGAGATACGCAGTATTTT. It is translated as CASSGAQGDTQYF. Looking up the rest from reference TRBV9 and TRBJ2-3 gives the full variable domain: DSGVTQTPKHLITATGQRVTLRCSPRSGDLSVYWYQQSLDQGLQFLIQYYNGEERAKGNILERFSAQQFPDLHSELNLSSLELGDSALYFCASSGAQGDTQYFGPGTRLTVL.

This clone came up once. This chain links TRBV20-1 with TRBJ1-1, with a tentative D call TRBD1 (5 bases). Trimming removed 5 bases at V and 0 bases at J, with 10 bases between. The germline CDR1 and CDR2 sequences are DFQATT and SNEGSKA (reference sequence). The CDR3 has 13 amino acids. The CDR3 DNA reads TGCAGTGCTCGACAGTTCATGAACACTGAAGCTTTCTTT. Amino acids: CSARQFMNTEAFF.

This clone was counted ten times or more. The chain carries TRBV15 and TRBJ2-3; D is possibly TRBD1 or TRBD2 (5 bases each). This CDR3 is 16 amino acids long. Trimming took 1 base from V and 6 from J, leaving 17 bases between them. Germline V gives CDR1 LNHNV, CDR2 YYDKDF (reference sequence). This chain's CDR3 is CATSRAGAGGSDTQYF. CDR3 DNA sequence: TGTGCCACCAGCAGAGCCGGGGCGGGTGGTTCGGATACGCAGTATTTT.

The chain carries TRBV7-6 and TRBJ1-1; TRBD1 matches 7 bases. The CDR3 consists of 14 residues. Germline V gives CDR1 SGHVS, CDR2 FNYEAQ. The ends lost 4 bases at V and 4 bases at J; junction bases unmatched: 6. The CDR3 sequence is CASSSVDRFTEAFF. For the CDR3, the DNA is TGTGCCAGCAGCTCAGTGGACAGGTTCACTGAAGCTTTCTTT.

The table lists this clone with a few counts. The CDR3, as DNA: TGTGCCACCAGTGATCCAGGGTGCAGCGAGCAGTTCTTC. It yields the protein CATSDPGCSEQFF. This chain joins TRBV24-1 and TRBJ2-1; TRBD1 is a possible D gene (5 bases). The germline V gene encodes CDR1 KGHDR and CDR2 SFDVKD. The germline V and J ends were trimmed by 3 bases and 10 bases, with 12 bases remaining between them. The CDR3 extends over 13 amino acids.

V and J are TRBV4-1 and TRBJ1-2, with a weak D call TRBD1 (6 bases). Germline assignment: CDR1 MGHRA and CDR2 YSYEKL. V shed 4 bases and J shed 6 bases, with 21 bases lying between them. The CDR3 contains 16 residues. The CDR3 bases are TGCGCCAGCAGCCCCGTTCTACAGAGGGGGAAGAATGGCTACACCTTC. It encodes CASSPVLQRGKNGYTF.

This clone was seen ten or more times. This chain uses TRBV12-3 or TRBV12-4 with TRBJ2-4; the match to TRBD2 covers 8 bases. Trimming took 5 bases from V and 3 from J; bases not matched to a gene: 6. CDR3 length: 15 amino acids. For the CDR3, the DNA is TGTGCCAGCAGTCCGGGACTAGGTGTCAAAAACATTCAGTACTTC. It codes for CASSPGLGVKNIQYF.

The table lists this clone with many counts. The V gene is TRBV24-1, the J gene TRBJ2-3; a weak D match, TRBD2 (6 bases). The germline CDR1 and CDR2 sequences are KGHDR and SFDVKD. This CDR3 spans 17 amino acids. V was trimmed by 5 bases and J by 1 base, leaving 18 bases between them. The CDR3: CATSAEVGGFRTDTQYF. Here the CDR3 DNA reads TGTGCCACCAGTGCCGAGGTGGGGGGATTCCGCACAGATACGCAGTATTTT.

This clone came up a few times. The chain joins TRBV12-3 or TRBV12-4 to TRBJ1-2, with D hard to call. This CDR3 has 12 residues. Trimming took off 6 bases at V and 8 bases at J, with 13 bases between the two ends. The CDR3 loop reads CASRGPTTGYTF. CDR3 DNA sequence: TGTGCCAGCAGGGGCCCCACAACGGGCTACACCTTC.